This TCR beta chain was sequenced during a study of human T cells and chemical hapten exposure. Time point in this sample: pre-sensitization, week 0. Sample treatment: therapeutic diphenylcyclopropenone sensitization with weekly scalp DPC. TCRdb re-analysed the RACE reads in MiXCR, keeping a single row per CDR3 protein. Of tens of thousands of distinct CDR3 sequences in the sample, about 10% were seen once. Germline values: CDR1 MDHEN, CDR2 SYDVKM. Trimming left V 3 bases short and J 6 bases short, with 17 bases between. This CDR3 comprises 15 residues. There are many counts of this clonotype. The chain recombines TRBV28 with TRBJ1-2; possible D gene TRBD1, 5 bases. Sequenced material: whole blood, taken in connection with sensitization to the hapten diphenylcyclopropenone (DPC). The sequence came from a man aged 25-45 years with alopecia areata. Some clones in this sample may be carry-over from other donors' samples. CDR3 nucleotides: TGTGCCAGCAGTTTTCATGTAGGGGCCGGGGATGGCTACACCTTC. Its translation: CASSFHVGAGDGYTF.